A selection of T cell receptor beta chains follows, all from one sample in a study of cytomegalovirus exposure and HLA in healthy donors. Only in-frame clones appear in the TCRdb table, and some are missing; sequencing was by immunoSEQ multiplex PCR. The table records roughly 120,000 clones, over 8.5% of them present only once. The specimen was PBMCs. These receptors originate from a woman in her thirties or forties in good health and CMV-seropositive. CDR3s include the opening cysteine and the closing phenylalanine or tryptophan. Each record gives: CDR3 protein, CDR3 DNA, J gene, clone size, D gene, V gene. The D gene is left open where the match is weak. A row's size may be missing; if present it is once, few, many or a size class.

CDR3 protein: CASSQGPGQGNSYEQYF
CDR3 DNA: TGCGCCAGCAGCCAAGGGCCAGGACAGGGGAACTCCTACGAGCAGTACTTC
J gene: TRBJ2-7
clone size: few
D gene: TRBD1
V gene: TRBV4-1

CDR3 protein: CACSGTPGLDEKLFF
CDR3 DNA: TGTGCCTGCTCCGGGACTCCGGGACTTGATGAAAAACTGTTTTTT
J gene: TRBJ1-4
clone size: few
D gene: -
V gene: TRBV30

CDR3 protein: CASSHKAGLRDTQYF
CDR3 DNA: TGTGCCAGCAGCCACAAGGCGGGTCTCCGAGATACGCAGTATTTT
J gene: TRBJ2-3
clone size: few
D gene: -
V gene: TRBV9

CDR3 protein: CASRITGAWTEAFF
CDR3 DNA: TGTGCCAGCAGGATCACTGGGGCTTGGACTGAAGCTTTCTTT
J gene: TRBJ1-1
clone size: few
D gene: -
V gene: TRBV6-1

CDR3 protein: CASSLEQGTEAFF
CDR3 DNA: TGTGCCAGCAGCTTAGAACAGGGGACTGAAGCTTTCTTT
J gene: TRBJ1-1
clone size: few
D gene: TRBD1
V gene: TRBV7-2

CDR3 protein: CASTAVTGDTEAFF
CDR3 DNA: TGCGCCAGCACCGCGGTGACAGGGGATACTGAAGCTTTCTTT
J gene: TRBJ1-1
clone size: -
D gene: TRBD1
V gene: TRBV10-2

CDR3 protein: CASSLNTGQTNEKLFF
CDR3 DNA: TGCGCCAGCAGCTTGAACACGGGACAGACTAATGAAAAACTGTTTTTT
J gene: TRBJ1-4
clone size: few
D gene: TRBD1
V gene: TRBV5-1

CDR3 protein: CASSIAAGLSEAFF
CDR3 DNA: TGTGCCAGTAGTATCGCCGCGGGACTCTCTGAAGCTTTCTTT
J gene: TRBJ1-1
clone size: few
D gene: -
V gene: TRBV19

CDR3 protein: CASSMVAASTDTQYF
CDR3 DNA: TGTGCCAGTAGTATGGTAGCGGCTAGCACAGATACGCAGTATTTT
J gene: TRBJ2-3
clone size: few
D gene: -
V gene: TRBV19

CDR3 protein: CASSPVGGGDNEQFF
CDR3 DNA: TGTGCCAGCAGCCCGGTGGGGGGAGGGGACAATGAGCAGTTCTTC
J gene: TRBJ2-1
clone size: -
D gene: TRBD2
V gene: TRBV9

CDR3 protein: CASSQTMNTEAFF
CDR3 DNA: TGTGCCAGTAGTCAGACTATGAACACTGAAGCTTTCTTT
J gene: TRBJ1-1
clone size: few
D gene: -
V gene: TRBV19

CDR3 protein: CASTPSGGASEQYF
CDR3 DNA: TGTGCCAGCACCCCTAGCGGGGGGGCCTCCGAGCAGTACTTC
J gene: TRBJ2-7
clone size: -
D gene: TRBD2
V gene: TRBV11-2

CDR3 protein: CSASGADGQETQYF
CDR3 DNA: TGCAGCGCTAGTGGGGCGGACGGCCAAGAGACCCAGTACTTC
J gene: TRBJ2-5
clone size: few
D gene: -
V gene: TRBV29-1

CDR3 protein: CASSHMTGLNNEQFF
CDR3 DNA: TGCGCCAGCAGCCACATGACAGGGCTCAACAATGAGCAGTTCTTC
J gene: TRBJ2-1
clone size: -
D gene: TRBD1
V gene: TRBV4-1

CDR3 protein: CATSRTVVYGYTF
CDR3 DNA: TGTGCCACCAGCAGAACAGTGGTCTATGGCTACACCTTC
J gene: TRBJ1-2
clone size: few
D gene: -
V gene: TRBV15

CDR3 protein: CASSIRTGDEQYF
CDR3 DNA: TGTGCCAGCAGCATCCGGACGGGGGACGAGCAGTACTTC
J gene: TRBJ2-7
clone size: -
D gene: -
V gene: TRBV5-6

CDR3 protein: CASSLGDSYSAQHF
CDR3 DNA: TGTGCCAGCAGCTTAGGAGACAGTTACTCAGCCCAGCATTTT
J gene: TRBJ1-5
clone size: few
D gene: -
V gene: TRBV7-9

CDR3 protein: CASSLLGGNYGYTF
CDR3 DNA: TGTGCCAGCAGTTTATTAGGGGGTAACTATGGCTACACCTTC
J gene: TRBJ1-2
clone size: few
D gene: -
V gene: TRBV28

CDR3 protein: CASSSRSLEKLFF
CDR3 DNA: TGTGCCAGCAGCTCACGGAGCTTGGAAAAACTGTTTTTT
J gene: TRBJ1-4
clone size: -
D gene: -
V gene: TRBV5-5

CDR3 protein: CASSERGWIHTSSGANVLTF
CDR3 DNA: TGTGCCAGCAGTGAAAGGGGGTGGATCCATACTAGCTCTGGGGCCAACGTCCTGACTTTC
J gene: TRBJ2-6
clone size: -
D gene: -
V gene: TRBV6-1

CDR3 protein: CASSGIAGTGELFF
CDR3 DNA: TGTGCCAGCAGCGGAATAGCGGGGACCGGGGAGCTGTTTTTT
J gene: TRBJ2-2
clone size: few
D gene: TRBD2
V gene: TRBV7-3

CDR3 protein: CASSQVRDRGGNQPQHF
CDR3 DNA: TGCGCCAGCAGCCAAGTCCGAGACAGGGGAGGCAATCAGCCCCAGCATTTT
J gene: TRBJ1-5
clone size: -
D gene: TRBD1
V gene: TRBV4-1

CDR3 protein: CASSVASGGAIYEQFF
CDR3 DNA: TGTGCCAGCAGCGTAGCTAGCGGGGGGGCCATCTATGAGCAGTTCTTC
J gene: TRBJ2-1
clone size: -
D gene: TRBD2
V gene: TRBV9

CDR3 protein: CASSGVLMNTEAFF
CDR3 DNA: TGCGCCAGCAGTGGGGTACTAATGAACACTGAAGCTTTCTTT
J gene: TRBJ1-1
clone size: few
D gene: -
V gene: TRBV10-2

CDR3 protein: CAWGGMNTEAFF
CDR3 DNA: TGTGCCTGGGGAGGGATGAACACTGAAGCTTTCTTT
J gene: TRBJ1-1
clone size: few
D gene: -
V gene: TRBV30

CDR3 protein: CASSLRAGGTGELFF
CDR3 DNA: TGTGCCAGCAGCTTACGGGCGGGGGGGACCGGGGAGCTGTTTTTT
J gene: TRBJ2-2
clone size: -
D gene: TRBD2
V gene: TRBV7-2

CDR3 protein: CASSLPRRTGRTEAFF
CDR3 DNA: TGTGCCAGCAGCTTGCCCCGTAGGACAGGGAGGACTGAAGCTTTCTTT
J gene: TRBJ1-1
clone size: few
D gene: TRBD1
V gene: TRBV5-6

CDR3 protein: CASSPTDRVNEQFF
CDR3 DNA: TGTGCCAGCAGTCCCACCGACAGGGTCAATGAGCAGTTCTTC
J gene: TRBJ2-1
clone size: -
D gene: TRBD1
V gene: TRBV28

CDR3 protein: CAITEDSAYEQYF
CDR3 DNA: TGTGCCATCACGGAGGACAGTGCCTACGAGCAGTACTTC
J gene: TRBJ2-7
clone size: -
D gene: -
V gene: TRBV6-1

CDR3 protein: CASTPVGQGSGEQYF
CDR3 DNA: TGTGCCAGCACCCCGGTGGGTCAGGGGAGTGGGGAGCAGTACTTC
J gene: TRBJ2-7
clone size: few
D gene: -
V gene: TRBV2

CDR3 protein: CASRGRVYEQFF
CDR3 DNA: TGTGCCAGCAGGGGCCGAGTCTATGAGCAGTTCTTC
J gene: TRBJ2-1
clone size: few
D gene: -
V gene: TRBV2

CDR3 protein: CASSLGTQGGTEQYF
CDR3 DNA: TGTGCCAGCAGCTTAGGGACCCAGGGAGGGACAGAGCAGTACTTC
J gene: TRBJ2-7
clone size: -
D gene: -
V gene: TRBV7-9

CDR3 protein: CASSPRDSPNQPQHF
CDR3 DNA: TGTGCCAGCTCACCACGCGACAGCCCAAATCAGCCCCAGCATTTT
J gene: TRBJ1-5
clone size: few
D gene: -
V gene: TRBV18

CDR3 protein: CAIGGKFATYEQYF
CDR3 DNA: TGTGCCATCGGAGGAAAGTTTGCCACCTACGAGCAGTACTTC
J gene: TRBJ2-7
clone size: -
D gene: -
V gene: TRBV10-3

CDR3 protein: CASTPGHLSGNTIYF
CDR3 DNA: TGCGCCAGCACCCCCGGACACCTATCTGGAAACACCATATATTTT
J gene: TRBJ1-3
clone size: few
D gene: -
V gene: TRBV5-1

CDR3 protein: CASRTTSGGALNEQFF
CDR3 DNA: TGTGCCAGCAGGACGACTAGCGGGGGGGCCCTGAATGAGCAGTTCTTC
J gene: TRBJ2-1
clone size: -
D gene: TRBD2
V gene: TRBV28

CDR3 protein: CASSFSFGQPQHF
CDR3 DNA: TGTGCCAGCAGTTTTAGTTTTGGTCAGCCCCAGCATTTT
J gene: TRBJ1-5
clone size: few
D gene: -
V gene: TRBV27

CDR3 protein: CASSLEGRPIADTQYF
CDR3 DNA: TGCGCCAGCAGCTTGGAGGGGCGCCCCATCGCAGATACGCAGTATTTT
J gene: TRBJ2-3
clone size: few
D gene: -
V gene: TRBV5-1

CDR3 protein: CAWSPTTRIGEQYF
CDR3 DNA: TGTGCCTGGAGTCCGACTACCAGGATCGGCGAGCAGTACTTC
J gene: TRBJ2-7
clone size: -
D gene: -
V gene: TRBV30

CDR3 protein: CASTPGTGPWNTEAFF
CDR3 DNA: TGTGCCAGCACCCCCGGGACAGGGCCTTGGAACACTGAAGCTTTCTTT
J gene: TRBJ1-1
clone size: -
D gene: -
V gene: TRBV21-1

CDR3 protein: CASSLMTVNYGYTF
CDR3 DNA: TGTGCCAGCAGCTTAATGACAGTTAACTATGGCTACACCTTC
J gene: TRBJ1-2
clone size: few
D gene: -
V gene: TRBV2

CDR3 protein: CASSYGRVGGTEAFF
CDR3 DNA: TGTGCCAGCAGTTATGGCAGGGTGGGGGGCACTGAAGCTTTCTTT
J gene: TRBJ1-1
clone size: few
D gene: -
V gene: TRBV6-5

CDR3 protein: CAWSAFARGQGYTF
CDR3 DNA: TGTGCCTGGAGTGCATTTGCCAGGGGGCAGGGCTACACCTTC
J gene: TRBJ1-2
clone size: -
D gene: TRBD1
V gene: TRBV30

CDR3 protein: CASSRDSSGEQFF
CDR3 DNA: TGTGCCAGCAGCCGGGACAGCTCTGGTGAGCAGTTCTTC
J gene: TRBJ2-1
clone size: few
D gene: TRBD1
V gene: TRBV27

CDR3 protein: CASSWLGTGKETQYF
CDR3 DNA: TGTGCCAGCAGTTGGTTAGGGACAGGTAAAGAGACCCAGTACTTC
J gene: TRBJ2-5
clone size: -
D gene: TRBD1
V gene: TRBV28

CDR3 protein: CASNSGGPRYEQYF
CDR3 DNA: TGTGCCAGTAATAGCGGGGGACCCAGATACGAGCAGTACTTC
J gene: TRBJ2-7
clone size: -
D gene: TRBD2
V gene: TRBV19

CDR3 protein: CASSPMGQGTQYF
CDR3 DNA: TGTGCCAGCAGCCCAATGGGACAGGGGACCCAGTACTTC
J gene: TRBJ2-5
clone size: -
D gene: TRBD1
V gene: TRBV7-6

CDR3 protein: CASSFRGQEQETQYF
CDR3 DNA: TGCGCCAGCAGCTTTAGAGGACAAGAGCAAGAGACCCAGTACTTC
J gene: TRBJ2-5
clone size: -
D gene: -
V gene: TRBV5-1

CDR3 protein: CASTPPGTGYNEKLFF
CDR3 DNA: TGTGCCAGCACCCCGCCGGGGACAGGGTATAATGAAAAACTGTTTTTT
J gene: TRBJ1-4
clone size: few
D gene: TRBD1
V gene: TRBV28

CDR3 protein: CASSPDRGNEKLFF
CDR3 DNA: TGTGCCAGCAGCCCCGATAGGGGTAATGAAAAACTGTTTTTT
J gene: TRBJ1-4
clone size: -
D gene: -
V gene: TRBV7-7

CDR3 protein: CASSFAGAAGELFF
CDR3 DNA: TGCGCCAGCAGCTTTGCAGGGGCGGCCGGGGAGCTGTTTTTT
J gene: TRBJ2-2
clone size: -
D gene: -
V gene: TRBV5-1

CDR3 protein: CASSYTGPSGNTIYF
CDR3 DNA: TGTGCCAGCAGTTACACAGGACCCTCTGGAAACACCATATATTTT
J gene: TRBJ1-3
clone size: -
D gene: -
V gene: TRBV6-6